This T cell receptor beta chain was captured in a study of cytotoxic CD8 clonotypes in ibrutinib-treated CLL. There are 16 residues in the CDR3. Germline assignment: CDR1 LGHNA and CDR2 YNFKEQ. Trimming cost V 4 bases and J 7 bases; bases outside gene matches: 12. TCRdb's table, derived via immunoSEQ multiplex PCR, lists solely in-frame clones and lacks some. This sample carries about 140,000 clones, approximately 75% of them seen once, and the ten largest clones take 25% to 35%. This clone was seen once. The V and J genes are TRBV4-2 and TRBJ1-4; 7 nucleotides align to TRBD1. The sample consisted of PBMCs, taken after 12 months of ibrutinib treatment. This TCR was recovered from a human donor with chronic lymphocytic leukemia. The chain's CDR3 is CASSLPGQDAREKLFF. The CDR3 DNA is TGTGCCAGCAGCCTGCCCGGACAGGACGCACGTGAAAAACTGTTTTTT.